The rows below give T cell receptor beta chains drawn from one sample of a study of cytomegalovirus exposure and HLA in healthy donors. TCRdb's copy holds only in-frame clones and misses some; the assay was immunoSEQ multiplex PCR. Counted here are 140,000 to 150,000 clones, approximately 78% occurring once; the ten biggest clones make up about 2.4%. Sequencing used PBMCs. The receptor set was obtained from a woman under 30 in good health and CMV-seropositive. Both conserved end residues are part of each CDR3. A D gene is named only where the DNA matches it firmly.

NA,TRBJ1-3,TRBV6-5,CASSDRSPGNTIYF
TRBD1,TRBJ1-1,TRBV7-2,CASSQSTGTEAFF
TRBD1,TRBJ2-1,TRBV5-1,CASKDRVGLNEQFF
NA,TRBJ1-3,TRBV6-6,CASSYDTGNTIYF
NA,TRBJ2-3,TRBV5-1,CASSRQGTSTDTQYF
NA,TRBJ1-5,TRBV5-8,CASSFRTGNQPQHF
NA,TRBJ1-5,TRBV6-4,CASSPGAGQPQHF
TRBD1,TRBJ1-1,TRBV28,CASRDTGVYTEAFF
NA,TRBJ1-2,TRBV20-1,CSARYTGNHTF
NA,TRBJ1-6,TRBV6-5,CASRLTGPNSPLHF
NA,TRBJ1-5,TRBV4-1,CASSQDAGRGNQPQHF
TRBD1,TRBJ2-7,TRBV7-2,CASSLFPLTGDEQYF
TRBD1,TRBJ2-6,TRBV5-1,CASSVNRGAGANVLTF
NA,TRBJ1-2,TRBV6-5,CATRKLTGSYGYTF
NA,NA,TRBV5-1,CASSRIGGGPANEQYF
TRBD1,TRBJ1-3,TRBV5-4,CASSSPGQGEGNTIYF
NA,TRBJ2-7,TRBV11-2,CASSTSSYEQYF
NA,TRBJ1-5,TRBV4-1,CASSPSGSNQPQHF
TRBD2,TRBJ2-3,TRBV10-3,CAISGLAGPNPDTQYF
TRBD1,TRBJ1-5,TRBV7-8,CASSLASVPLGTVYQPQHF
NA,TRBJ1-4,TRBV7-6,CASSLVEGTNEKLFF
NA,TRBJ1-5,TRBV30,CAWSTTGGSGQPQHF
NA,TRBJ2-5,TRBV7-9,CASSLGRYQETQYF
NA,TRBJ1-2,TRBV9,CASSPSQGSGYTF
TRBD1,TRBJ1-3,TRBV11-2,CASSPRRQGARNTIYF
NA,TRBJ2-4,TRBV6-5,CASSYSSGLAKNIQYF
TRBD1,TRBJ1-2,TRBV4-1,CASSQPGTANYGYTF
NA,TRBJ2-7,TRBV20-1,CSAGRGEQYF
TRBD2,TRBJ2-1,TRBV6-6,CASSSQRGSSYNEQFF
TRBD2,TRBJ2-7,TRBV19,CASSIVGGGSYEQYF
TRBD1,TRBJ1-1,TRBV14,CASSRYRGLNTEAFF
TRBD2,TRBJ2-5,TRBV5-1,CASSLDGGGTQYF
TRBD1,TRBJ1-3,TRBV5-4,CASSLRRQGTFGNTIYF
TRBD1,TRBJ2-7,TRBV5-5,CASSPGTGPKVYEQYF
TRBD1,TRBJ1-2,TRBV27,CASSLQGAQDGYTF
TRBD1,TRBJ2-2,TRBV18,CASSPRTGNTGELFF
NA,TRBJ1-1,TRBV18,CASSPGRVTAQNMNTEAFF
TRBD2,TRBJ2-5,TRBV28,CASSLGRLAGETQYF
TRBD2,TRBJ2-3,TRBV9,CASSQRGGTDTQYF
NA,TRBJ2-1,TRBV2,CASSIQGPSNEQFF
NA,NA,TRBV5-6,CASESDRLSYEQYF
NA,NA,TRBV5-4,CASSSDPGFTFDEQYF
NA,TRBJ1-2,TRBV19,CASKPGTRGTHGYTF